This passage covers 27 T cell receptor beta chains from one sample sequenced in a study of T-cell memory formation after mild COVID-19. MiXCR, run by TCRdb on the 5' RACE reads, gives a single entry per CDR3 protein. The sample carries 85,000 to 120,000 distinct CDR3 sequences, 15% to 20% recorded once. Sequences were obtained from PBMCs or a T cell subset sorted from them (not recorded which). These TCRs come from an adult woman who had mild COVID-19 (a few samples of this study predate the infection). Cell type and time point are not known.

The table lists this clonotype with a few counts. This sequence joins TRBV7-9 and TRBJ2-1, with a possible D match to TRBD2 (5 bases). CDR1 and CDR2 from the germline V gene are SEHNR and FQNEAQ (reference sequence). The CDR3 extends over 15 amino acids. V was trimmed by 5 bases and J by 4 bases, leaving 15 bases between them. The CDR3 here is CASSPSHDPYNEQFF. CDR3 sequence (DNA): TGTGCCAGCAGCCCTAGCCATGATCCTTACAATGAGCAGTTCTTC.

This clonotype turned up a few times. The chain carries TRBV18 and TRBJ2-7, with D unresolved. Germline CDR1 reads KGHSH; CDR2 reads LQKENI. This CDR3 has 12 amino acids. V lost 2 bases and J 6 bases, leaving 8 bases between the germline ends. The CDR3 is CASSPSPPEQYF. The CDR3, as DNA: TGTGCCAGCTCACCATCCCCCCCCGAGCAGTACTTC.

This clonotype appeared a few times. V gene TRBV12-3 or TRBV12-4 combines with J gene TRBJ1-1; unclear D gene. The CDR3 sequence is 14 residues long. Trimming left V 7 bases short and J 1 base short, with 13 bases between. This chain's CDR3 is CASKWEGWNTEAFF. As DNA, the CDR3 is TGTGCCAGCAAATGGGAGGGCTGGAACACTGAAGCTTTCTTT.

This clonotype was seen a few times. The CDR3 sequence is CASSIVGKTEAFF. The DNA of the CDR3 is TGTGCCAGCAGTATAGTAGGGAAAACTGAAGCTTTCTTT. The chain has TRBV12-3 or TRBV12-4 and TRBJ1-1; D is ambiguous. Trimming left V 5 bases short and J 5 bases short, with 12 bases between. The CDR3 contains 13 residues.

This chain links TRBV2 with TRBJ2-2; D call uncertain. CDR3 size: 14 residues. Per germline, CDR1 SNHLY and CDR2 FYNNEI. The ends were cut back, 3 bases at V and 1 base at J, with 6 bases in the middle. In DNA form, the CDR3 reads TGTGCCAGCAGTGAGGGTTTGAACACCGGGGAGCTGTTTTTT. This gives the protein CASSEGLNTGELFF. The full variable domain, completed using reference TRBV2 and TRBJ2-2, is EPEVTQTPSHQVTQMGQEVILRCVPISNHLYFYWYRQILGQKVEFLVSFYNNEISEKSEIFDDQFSVERPDGSNFTLKIRSTKLEDSAMYFCASSEGLNTGELFFGEGSRLTVL.

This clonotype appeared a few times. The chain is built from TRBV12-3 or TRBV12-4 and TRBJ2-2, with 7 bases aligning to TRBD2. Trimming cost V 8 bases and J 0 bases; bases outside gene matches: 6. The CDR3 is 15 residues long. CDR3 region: CASGNGRTNTGELFF. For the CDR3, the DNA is TGTGCCAGCGGCAACGGGAGGACGAACACCGGGGAGCTGTTTTTT.

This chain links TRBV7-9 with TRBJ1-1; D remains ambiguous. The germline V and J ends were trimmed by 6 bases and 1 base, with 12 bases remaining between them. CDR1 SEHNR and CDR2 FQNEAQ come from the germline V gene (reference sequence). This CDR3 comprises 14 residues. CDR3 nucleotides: TGTGCCAGCAGGGCGGCAGCCCCGAACACTGAAGCTTTCTTT. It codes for CASRAAAPNTEAFF.

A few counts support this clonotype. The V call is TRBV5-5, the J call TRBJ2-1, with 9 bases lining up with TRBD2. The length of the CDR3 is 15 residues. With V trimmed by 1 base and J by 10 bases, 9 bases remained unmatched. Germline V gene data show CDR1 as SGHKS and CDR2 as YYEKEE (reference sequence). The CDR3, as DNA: TGTGCCAGCAGCTTGTCCTTAGCGGGGGAAAAGGAGCAGTTCTTC. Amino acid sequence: CASSLSLAGEKEQFF.

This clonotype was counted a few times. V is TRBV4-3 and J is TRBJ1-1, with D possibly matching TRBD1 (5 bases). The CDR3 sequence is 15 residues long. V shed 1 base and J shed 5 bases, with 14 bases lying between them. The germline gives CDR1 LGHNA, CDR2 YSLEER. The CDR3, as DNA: TGCGCCAGCAGCCAAGGTGGGGGGGGAGGAACTGAAGCTTTCTTT. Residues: CASSQGGGGGTEAFF.

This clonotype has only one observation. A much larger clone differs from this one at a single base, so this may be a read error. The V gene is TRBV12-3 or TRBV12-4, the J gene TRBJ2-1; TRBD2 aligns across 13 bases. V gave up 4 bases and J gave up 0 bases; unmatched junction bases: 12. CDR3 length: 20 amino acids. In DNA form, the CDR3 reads TGTGCCAGCAGTTCTTCACTAGCGGGGGGGACCAGGAGCTCCTACAATGAGCAGTTCTTC. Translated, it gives CASSSSLAGGTRSSYNEQFF.

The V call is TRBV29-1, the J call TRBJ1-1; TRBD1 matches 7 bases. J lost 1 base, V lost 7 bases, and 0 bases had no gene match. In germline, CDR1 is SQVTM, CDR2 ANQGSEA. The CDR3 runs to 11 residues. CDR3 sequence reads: CSGQGNTEAFF. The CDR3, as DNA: TGCAGCGGACAGGGGAACACTGAAGCTTTCTTT.

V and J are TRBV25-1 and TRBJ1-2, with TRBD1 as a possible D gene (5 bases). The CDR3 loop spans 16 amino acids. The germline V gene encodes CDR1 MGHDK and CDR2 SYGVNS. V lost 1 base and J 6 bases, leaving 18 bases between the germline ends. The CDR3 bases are TGTGCCAGCAGTGAATCAAGGGGATTCCCAGGAAATGGCTACACCTTC. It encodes CASSESRGFPGNGYTF.

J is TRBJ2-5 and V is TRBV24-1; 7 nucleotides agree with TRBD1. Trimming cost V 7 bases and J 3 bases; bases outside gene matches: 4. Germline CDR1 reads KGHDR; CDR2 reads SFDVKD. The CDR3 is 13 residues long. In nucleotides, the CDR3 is TGTGCCACCAGCGGACAGGAAGAAGAGACCCAGTACTTC. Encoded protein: CATSGQEEETQYF.

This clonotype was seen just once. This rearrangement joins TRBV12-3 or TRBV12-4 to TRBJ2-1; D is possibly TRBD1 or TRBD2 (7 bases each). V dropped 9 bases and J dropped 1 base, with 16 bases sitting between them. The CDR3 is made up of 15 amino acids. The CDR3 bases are TGTGCCAGTCAGGGGGAGGGTGGGTCCTACAATGAGCAGTTCTTC. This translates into CASQGEGGSYNEQFF.

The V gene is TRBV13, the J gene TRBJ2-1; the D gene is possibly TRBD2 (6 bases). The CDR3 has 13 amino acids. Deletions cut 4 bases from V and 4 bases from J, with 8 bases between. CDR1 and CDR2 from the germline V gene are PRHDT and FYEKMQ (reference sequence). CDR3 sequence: CASSSGLYNEQFF. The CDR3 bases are TGTGCCAGCAGCTCGGGACTGTACAATGAGCAGTTCTTC. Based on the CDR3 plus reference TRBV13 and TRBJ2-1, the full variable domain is AAGVIQSPRHLIKEKRETATLKCYPIPRHDTVYWYQQGPGQDPQFLISFYEKMQSDKGSIPDRFSAQQFSDYHSELNMSSLELGDSALYFCASSSGLYNEQFFGPGTRLTVL.

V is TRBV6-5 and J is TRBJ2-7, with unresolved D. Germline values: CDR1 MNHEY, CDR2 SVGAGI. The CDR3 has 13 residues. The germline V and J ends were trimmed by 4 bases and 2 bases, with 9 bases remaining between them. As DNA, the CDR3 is TGTGCCAGCAGTTTGACCGCAGCCTACGAGCAGTACTTC. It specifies CASSLTAAYEQYF.

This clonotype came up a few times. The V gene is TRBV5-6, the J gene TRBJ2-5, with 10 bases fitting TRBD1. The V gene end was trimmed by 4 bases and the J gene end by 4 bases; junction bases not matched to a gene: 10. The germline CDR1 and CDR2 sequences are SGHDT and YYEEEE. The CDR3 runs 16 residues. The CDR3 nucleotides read TGTGCCAGCAGCCCAGGACGGGGACAGGGGACAGAGACCCAGTACTTC. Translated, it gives CASSPGRGQGTETQYF.

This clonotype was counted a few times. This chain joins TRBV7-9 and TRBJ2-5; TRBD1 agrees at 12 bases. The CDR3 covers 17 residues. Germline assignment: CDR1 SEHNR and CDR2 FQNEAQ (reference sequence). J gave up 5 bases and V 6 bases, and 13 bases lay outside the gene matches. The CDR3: CASRPGTGGPTGETQYF. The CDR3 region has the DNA TGTGCCAGCAGGCCCGGGACAGGGGGCCCAACGGGGGAGACCCAGTACTTC.

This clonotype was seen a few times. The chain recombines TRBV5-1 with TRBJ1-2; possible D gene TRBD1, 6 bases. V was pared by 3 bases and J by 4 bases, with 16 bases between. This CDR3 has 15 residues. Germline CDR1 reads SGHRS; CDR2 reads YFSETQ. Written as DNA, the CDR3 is TGCGCCAGCAGCTGGGATATGGGGACACTCTATGGCTACACCTTC. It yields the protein CASSWDMGTLYGYTF.

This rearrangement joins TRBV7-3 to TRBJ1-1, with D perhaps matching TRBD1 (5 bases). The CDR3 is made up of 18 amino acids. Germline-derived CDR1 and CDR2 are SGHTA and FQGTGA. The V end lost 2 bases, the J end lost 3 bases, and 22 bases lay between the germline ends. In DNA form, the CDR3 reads TGTGCCAGCAGCTTAGGGGGAAATCAGGCTGGGCGGGACACTGAAGCTTTCTTT. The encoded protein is CASSLGGNQAGRDTEAFF.

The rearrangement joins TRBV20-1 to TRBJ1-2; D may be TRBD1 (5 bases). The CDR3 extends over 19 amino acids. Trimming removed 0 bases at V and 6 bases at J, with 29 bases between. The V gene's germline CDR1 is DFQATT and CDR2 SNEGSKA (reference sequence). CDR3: CSARDFIRKGHSLRDGYTF. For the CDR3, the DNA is TGCAGTGCTAGAGATTTTATTAGGAAAGGACACTCCCTACGGGATGGCTACACCTTC.

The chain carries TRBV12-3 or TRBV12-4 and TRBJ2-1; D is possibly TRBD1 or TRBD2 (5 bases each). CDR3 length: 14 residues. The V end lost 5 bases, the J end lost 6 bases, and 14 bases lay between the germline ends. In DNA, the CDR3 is TGTGCCAGCAGTCGCTTGGGGGAGCGCAATGAGCAGTTCTTC. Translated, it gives CASSRLGERNEQFF.

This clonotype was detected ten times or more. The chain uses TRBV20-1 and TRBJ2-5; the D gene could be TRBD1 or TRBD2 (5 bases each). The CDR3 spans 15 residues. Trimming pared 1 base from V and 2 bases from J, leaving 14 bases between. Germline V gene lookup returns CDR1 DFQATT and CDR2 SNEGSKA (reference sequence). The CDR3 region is CSARVGADTQETQYF. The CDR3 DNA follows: TGCAGTGCTAGAGTCGGGGCAGATACTCAAGAGACCCAGTACTTC.

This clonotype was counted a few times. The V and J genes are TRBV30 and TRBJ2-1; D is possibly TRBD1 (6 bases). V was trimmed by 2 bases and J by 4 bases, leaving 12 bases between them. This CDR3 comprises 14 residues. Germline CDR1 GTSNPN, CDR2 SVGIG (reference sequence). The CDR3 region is CAWSYGRGYNEQFF. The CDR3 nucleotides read TGTGCCTGGAGTTACGGCAGGGGTTACAATGAGCAGTTCTTC.

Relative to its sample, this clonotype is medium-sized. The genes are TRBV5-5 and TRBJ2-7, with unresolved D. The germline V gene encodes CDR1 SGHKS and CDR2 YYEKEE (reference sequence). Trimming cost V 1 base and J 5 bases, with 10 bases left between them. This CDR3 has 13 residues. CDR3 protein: CASSLPPEDEQYF. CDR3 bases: TGTGCCAGCAGCTTGCCCCCTGAGGACGAGCAGTACTTC.

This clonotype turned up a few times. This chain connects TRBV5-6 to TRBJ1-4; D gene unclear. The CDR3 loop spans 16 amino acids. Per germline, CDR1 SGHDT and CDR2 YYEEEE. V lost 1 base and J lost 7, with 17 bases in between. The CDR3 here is CASSLLSSWGSEKLFF. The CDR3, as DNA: TGTGCCAGCAGCTTGTTGTCCTCCTGGGGAAGTGAAAAACTGTTTTTT.

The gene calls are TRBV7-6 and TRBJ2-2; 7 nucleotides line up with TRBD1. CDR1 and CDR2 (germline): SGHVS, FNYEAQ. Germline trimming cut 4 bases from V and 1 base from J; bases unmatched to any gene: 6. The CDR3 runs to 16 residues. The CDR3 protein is CASSSRQGGNTGELFF. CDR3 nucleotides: TGTGCCAGCAGCTCACGACAGGGCGGGAACACCGGGGAGCTGTTTTTT.